The clone carrying this T cell receptor (beta chain) has just a few counts. The antigen is not known. Next came a second PCR, run for about 7 to 12 cycles, which used a sample-barcoded 5' primer along with a J-beta primer mix. The template-switch adaptor, which had 12 random nucleotides, put a tag on each cDNA molecule. Using its own MiXCR run on the 5' RACE reads, TCRdb lists one record per CDR3 protein. Among about 1.4 million distinct CDR3 sequences listed, 59% were seen once. The sample originates from a study of blood T cells in healthy people across ages. General study points: Nothing was known about donor CMV status, and this possibly confounded expanded clonotype changes. Diversity was higher, and naive CD4+ cells more numerous, in long-lived donors than in aged donors.

Healthy individuals of Caucasian origin from Russia, aged 6 to 90, served as donors. With 5 bases removed from V and 4 bases from J, the gap between germline ends came to 18 bases. The CDR3 is made up of 16 amino acids. Looked up from germline, CDR1 is ENHRY and CDR2 is SYGVKD. J is TRBJ2-1 and V is TRBV10-3; D not certain. The sequenced sample was blood. The source of this sequence is a young man in good health. The CDR3 loop reads CAISPKGSDTYNEQFF. The CDR3 DNA follows: TGTGCCATCAGTCCCAAAGGATCCGACACATACAATGAGCAGTTCTTC.